Below, 3 T cell receptor beta chains from the same sample are listed, as sequenced in a study of blood T cell repertoires in COVID-19. Profiling relied on immunoSEQ multiplex PCR, and the TCRdb table lists in-frame clones only, not all of them. Among approximately 300,000 clones listed, 86% were seen once. The sample was peripheral blood. Receptors were obtained from a woman aged 45-60 years with acute or convalescent COVID-19.

CDR3 loop: CASSPGTGGVQPQHF. CDR3 in DNA: TGCGCCAGCAGTCCCGGGACAGGGGGCGTTCAGCCCCAGCATTTT. The chain carries TRBV4-1 and TRBJ1-5; TRBD1 aligns across 12 bases. Germline CDR1 is MGHRA and CDR2 is YSYEKL. V dropped 6 bases and J dropped 6; count of bases not matched to a gene: 6. The CDR3 length is 15 residues.

This chain joins TRBV7-9 and TRBJ2-7; 13 nucleotides line up with TRBD2. CDR1 and CDR2 from the germline V gene are SEHNR and FQNEAQ (reference sequence). V was pared by 5 bases and J by 6 bases, with 10 bases of the junction left unmatched. The CDR3 length is 16 residues. DNA of the CDR3: TGTGCCAGCAGCCGGGGACTAGCGGGAACCGAGTCCGAGCAGTACTTC. This encodes CASSRGLAGTESEQYF.

The J gene is TRBJ2-4, the V gene TRBV28, with TRBD1 as a possible D gene (5 bases). V was clipped by 5 bases and J by 5 bases, with 16 bases between them. Germline CDR1 and CDR2: MDHEN and SYDVKM. CDR3 length: 15 amino acids. This CDR3 reads CASSPPTVLQNIQYF. In DNA, the CDR3 is TGTGCCAGCAGTCCGCCGACAGTACTACAAAACATTCAGTACTTC. The complete variable domain, with remaining parts taken from reference TRBV28 and TRBJ2-4, reads DVKVTQSSRYLVKRTGEKVFLECVQDMDHENMFWYRQDPGLGLRLIYFSYDVKMKEKGDIPEGYSVSREKKERFSLILESASTNQTSMYLCASSPPTVLQNIQYFGAGTRLSVL.